A selection of T cell receptor beta chains follows, all from one sample in a study of OX40 agonist ivuxolimab in advanced cancers. Assay used: immunoSEQ multiplex PCR; TCRdb lists only in-frame clones, some missing. The table lists fewer than 90,000 clones, roughly nine tenths of them singletons. Sequences were derived from CD4+ or CD8+ T cells sorted from blood, sampled in a trial of the OX40 agonist ivuxolimab. The source of these receptors is an adult with an advanced solid tumor such as melanoma, head and neck, liver or kidney cancer. Each CDR3 is given with its conserved first and last residue. Fields, in order: J gene, clone size, V gene, CDR3 length, CDR3 protein. Only part of the rows carry a size: once, few, many, or a class if the clone is expanded.

J: TRBJ1-5
size: .
V: TRBV19
length: 17
CDR3: CASSIDPTGQLDQPQHF

J: TRBJ1-2
size: once
V: TRBV13
length: 13
CDR3: CASSLTFNYGYTF

J: TRBJ1-2
size: .
V: TRBV4-3
length: 13
CDR3: CASSQAGGSGYTF

J: TRBJ1-1
size: .
V: TRBV18
length: 13
CDR3: CASSPQRNTEAFF

J: TRBJ2-2
size: .
V: TRBV5-1
length: 17
CDR3: CASSLLAGGRDTGELFF

J: TRBJ1-6
size: .
V: TRBV27
length: 13
CDR3: CASSFRDNSPLHF

J: TRBJ1-1
size: .
V: TRBV15
length: 14
CDR3: CATREIRGSTEAFF

J: TRBJ2-5
size: .
V: TRBV5-1
length: 12
CDR3: CASSTGRGTQYF

J: TRBJ1-5
size: .
V: TRBV2
length: 13
CDR3: CASSAGGWATQHF

J: TRBJ2-1
size: .
V: TRBV15
length: 19
CDR3: CATSRDPGTSGSFYNEQFF

J: TRBJ2-5
size: .
V: TRBV5-5
length: 13
CDR3: CASSFVQQETQYF

J: TRBJ1-5
size: .
V: TRBV18
length: 14
CDR3: CASSPIGVQQPQHF

J: TRBJ1-6
size: .
V: TRBV7-6
length: 15
CDR3: CASSLGQKDNSPLHF

J: TRBJ2-7
size: .
V: TRBV5-1
length: 15
CDR3: CASSLWTGVDYEQYF

J: TRBJ1-4
size: .
V: TRBV5-6
length: 18
CDR3: CASSFFRASWETNEKLFF

J: TRBJ2-1
size: .
V: TRBV5-4
length: 14
CDR3: CASSLEAVYNEQFF

J: TRBJ2-3
size: few
V: TRBV29-1
length: 14
CDR3: CSVGRDTSTDTQYF

J: TRBJ1-1
size: .
V: TRBV6-5
length: 14
CDR3: CASSRLSMNTEAFF

J: TRBJ2-2
size: .
V: TRBV28
length: 17
CDR3: CASSRSLDSANTGELFF

J: TRBJ1-2
size: .
V: TRBV28
length: 15
CDR3: CASSLLNRGNYGYTF

J: TRBJ1-4
size: .
V: TRBV5-1
length: 14
CDR3: CASSQQGAREKLFF

J: TRBJ2-7
size: once
V: TRBV7-8
length: 16
CDR3: CASNDRGRRATYEQYF

J: TRBJ2-7
size: .
V: TRBV10-3
length: 15
CDR3: CAITPTTSGNYEQYF

J: TRBJ1-2
size: .
V: TRBV5-1
length: 15
CDR3: CASSPTGGRTYGYTF

J: TRBJ2-2
size: once
V: TRBV5-1
length: 16
CDR3: CASSLAGYGNTGELFF

J: TRBJ1-1
size: .
V: TRBV7-9
length: 14
CDR3: CASSFADKNTEAFF

J: TRBJ1-1
size: once
V: TRBV30
length: 15
CDR3: CAWSVAYKGWTEAFF

J: TRBJ2-6
size: .
V: TRBV2
length: 18
CDR3: CAGLAGAKTLSGANVLTF

J: TRBJ1-4
size: .
V: TRBV5-4
length: 14
CDR3: CASSPAGGNEKLFF

J: TRBJ1-1
size: once
V: TRBV19
length: 14
CDR3: CASSIQNLNTEAFF

J: TRBJ1-5
size: few
V: TRBV30
length: 14
CDR3: CAWTQGDGNQPQHF

J: TRBJ2-7
size: .
V: TRBV2
length: 14
CDR3: CAAQSGTGFYEQYF

J: TRBJ1-2
size: .
V: TRBV20-1
length: 11
CDR3: CSARGDYGYTF